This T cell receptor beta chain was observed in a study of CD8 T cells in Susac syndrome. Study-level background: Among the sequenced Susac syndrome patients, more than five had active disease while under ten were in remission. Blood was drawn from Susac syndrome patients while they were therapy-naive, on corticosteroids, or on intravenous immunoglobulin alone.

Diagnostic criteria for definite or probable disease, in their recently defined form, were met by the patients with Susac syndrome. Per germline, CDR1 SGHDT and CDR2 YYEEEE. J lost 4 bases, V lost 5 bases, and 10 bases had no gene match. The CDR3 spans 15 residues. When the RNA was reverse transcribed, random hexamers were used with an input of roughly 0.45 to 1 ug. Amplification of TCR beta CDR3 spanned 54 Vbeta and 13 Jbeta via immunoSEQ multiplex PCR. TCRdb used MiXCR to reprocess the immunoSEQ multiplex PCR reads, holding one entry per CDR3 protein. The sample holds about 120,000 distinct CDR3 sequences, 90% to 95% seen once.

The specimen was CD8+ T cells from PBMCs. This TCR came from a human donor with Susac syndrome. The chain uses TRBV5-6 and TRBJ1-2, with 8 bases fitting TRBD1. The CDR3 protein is CASRYTGTGPYGYTF. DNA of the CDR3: TGTGCCAGCAGGTATACCGGGACAGGACCCTATGGCTACACCTTC.